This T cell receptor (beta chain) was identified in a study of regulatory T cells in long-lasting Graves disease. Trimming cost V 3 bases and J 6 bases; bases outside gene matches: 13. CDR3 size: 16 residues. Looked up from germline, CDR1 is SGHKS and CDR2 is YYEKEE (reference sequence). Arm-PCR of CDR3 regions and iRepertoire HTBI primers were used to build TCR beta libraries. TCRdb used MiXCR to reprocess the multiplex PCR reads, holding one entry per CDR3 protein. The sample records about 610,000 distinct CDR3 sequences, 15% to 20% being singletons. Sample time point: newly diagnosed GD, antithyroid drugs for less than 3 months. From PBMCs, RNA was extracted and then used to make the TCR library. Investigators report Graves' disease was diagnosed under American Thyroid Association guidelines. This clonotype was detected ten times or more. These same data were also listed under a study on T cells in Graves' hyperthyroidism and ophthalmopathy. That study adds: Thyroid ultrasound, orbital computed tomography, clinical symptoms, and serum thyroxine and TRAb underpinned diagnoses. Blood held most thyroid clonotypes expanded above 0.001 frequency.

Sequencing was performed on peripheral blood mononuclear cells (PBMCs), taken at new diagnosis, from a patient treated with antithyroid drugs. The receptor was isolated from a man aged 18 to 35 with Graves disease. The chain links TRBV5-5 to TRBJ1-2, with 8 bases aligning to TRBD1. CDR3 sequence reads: CASSSTFMDRVNGYTF. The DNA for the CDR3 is TGTGCCAGCAGCTCGACATTCATGGACAGGGTTAATGGCTACACCTTC.